The sequence of this T cell receptor (beta chain) was determined in a study of blood T cell repertoires in COVID-19. This clone came up once. Original handling: Quantification of nucleated cells was approximated via reference gene primer amplification. Produced via immunoSEQ multiplex PCR; TCRdb's table is partial and in-frame only. That table gives V, J and clone size, and the DNA gave D and trimming. The sample lists 150,000 to 200,000 clones; less than 90% were seen once. The length of the CDR3 is 15 residues. Trimming took 2 bases from V and 1 from J, leaving 8 bases between them. Per germline, CDR1 MNHEY and CDR2 SVGAGI.

The clonotype was recovered from a woman aged 45-60 years who had recovered from COVID-19. The sample was PBMCs or T cells enriched from blood (not recorded which). V usage is TRBV6-5 and J usage is TRBJ2-2; D is unclear. The CDR3 sequence is CASSYRGGNTGELFF. The CDR3 nucleotides are TGTGCCAGCAGTTACCGAGGCGGGAACACCGGGGAGCTGTTTTTT.